This T cell receptor (beta chain) comes out of a study of cytomegalovirus exposure and HLA in healthy donors. The PCR ran on 60 Vbeta and 13 Jbeta primers. The table came from immunoSEQ multiplex PCR; TCRdb's copy has only in-frame clones and leaves some out. The sample lists around 130,000 clones; 73% were seen once. CDR3 length: 13 amino acids. CDR1 and CDR2 (germline): SQVTM, ANQGSEA. V lost 6 bases and J lost 0, with 11 bases in between. On this clone itself: The antigen remains undetermined.

Findings and limits, study-wide: Follow-up analysis seemed to connect common viral pathogens with several of the most significant clusters identified. TRBV6-2, TRBV6-3 and some other V segments were excluded as indistinguishable.

The rearrangement joins TRBV29-1 to TRBJ1-2, with D perhaps TRBD1 (6 bases). Material: PBMCs. This TCR was sampled from a woman aged 40 to 50 in good health and CMV-seropositive. The CDR3 DNA reads TGCAGCGTACTACAGGGATCTAACTATGGCTACACCTTC. It is translated as CSVLQGSNYGYTF.